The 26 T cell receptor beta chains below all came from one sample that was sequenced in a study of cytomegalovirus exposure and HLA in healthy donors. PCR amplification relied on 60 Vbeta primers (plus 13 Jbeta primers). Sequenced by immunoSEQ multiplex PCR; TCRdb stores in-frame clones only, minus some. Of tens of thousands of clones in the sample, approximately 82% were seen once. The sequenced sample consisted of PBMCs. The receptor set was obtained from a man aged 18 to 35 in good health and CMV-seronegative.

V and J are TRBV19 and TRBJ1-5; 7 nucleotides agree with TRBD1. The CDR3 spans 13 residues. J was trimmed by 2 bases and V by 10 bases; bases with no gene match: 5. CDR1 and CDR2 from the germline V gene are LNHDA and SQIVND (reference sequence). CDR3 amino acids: CATRQGGNQPQHF. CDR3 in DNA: TGTGCCACACGACAGGGTGGCAATCAGCCCCAGCATTTT.

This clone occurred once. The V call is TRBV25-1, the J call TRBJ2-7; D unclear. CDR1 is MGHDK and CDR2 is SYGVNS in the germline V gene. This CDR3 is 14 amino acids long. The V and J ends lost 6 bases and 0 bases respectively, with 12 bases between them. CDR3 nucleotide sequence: TGTGCCAGCAGCCGAAGGAGCCCCTCCTACGAGCAGTACTTC. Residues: CASSRRSPSYEQYF.

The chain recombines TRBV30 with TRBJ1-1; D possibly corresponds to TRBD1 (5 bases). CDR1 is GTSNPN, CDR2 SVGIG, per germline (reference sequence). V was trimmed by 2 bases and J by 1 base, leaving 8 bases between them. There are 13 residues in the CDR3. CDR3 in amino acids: CAWSPGPNTEAFF. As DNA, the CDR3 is TGTGCCTGGAGTCCAGGGCCGAACACTGAAGCTTTCTTT.

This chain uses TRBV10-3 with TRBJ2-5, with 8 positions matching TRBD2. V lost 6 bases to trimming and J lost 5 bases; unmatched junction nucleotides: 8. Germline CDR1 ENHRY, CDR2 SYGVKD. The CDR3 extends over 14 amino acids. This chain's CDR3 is CAIRTGGAGETQYF. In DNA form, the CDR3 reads TGTGCCATCAGGACCGGGGGGGCTGGGGAGACCCAGTACTTC.

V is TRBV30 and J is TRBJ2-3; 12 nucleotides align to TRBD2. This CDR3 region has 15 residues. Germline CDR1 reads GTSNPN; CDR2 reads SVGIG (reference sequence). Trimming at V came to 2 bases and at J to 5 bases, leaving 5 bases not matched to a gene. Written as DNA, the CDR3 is TGTGCCTGGAGTCGACTAGCGGGAGCTCGAGATACGCAGTATTTT. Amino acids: CAWSRLAGARDTQYF.

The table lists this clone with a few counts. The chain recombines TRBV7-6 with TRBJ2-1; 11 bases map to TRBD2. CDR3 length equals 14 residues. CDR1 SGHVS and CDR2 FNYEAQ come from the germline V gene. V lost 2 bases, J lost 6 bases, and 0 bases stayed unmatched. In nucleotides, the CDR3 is TGTGCCAGCAGCTTACTAGCGGGAGGCAATGAGCAGTTCTTC. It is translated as CASSLLAGGNEQFF.

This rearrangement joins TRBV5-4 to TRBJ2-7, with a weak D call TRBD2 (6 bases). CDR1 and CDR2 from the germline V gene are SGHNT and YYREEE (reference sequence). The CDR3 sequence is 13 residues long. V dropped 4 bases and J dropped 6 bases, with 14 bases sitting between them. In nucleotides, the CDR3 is TGTGCCAGCAGCCCGCCGGTGGGGGGCGAGCAGTACTTC. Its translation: CASSPPVGGEQYF.

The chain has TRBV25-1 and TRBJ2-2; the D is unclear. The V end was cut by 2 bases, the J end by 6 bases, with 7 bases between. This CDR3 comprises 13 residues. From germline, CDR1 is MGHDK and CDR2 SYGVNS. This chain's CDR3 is CASSELGAGELFF. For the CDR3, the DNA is TGTGCCAGCAGTGAACTGGGCGCCGGGGAGCTGTTTTTT.

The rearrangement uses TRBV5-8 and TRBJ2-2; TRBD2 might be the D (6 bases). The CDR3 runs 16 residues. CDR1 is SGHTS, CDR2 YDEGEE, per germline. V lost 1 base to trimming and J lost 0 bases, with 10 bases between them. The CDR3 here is CASSLWRGTNTGELFF. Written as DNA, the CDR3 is TGTGCCAGCAGCTTGTGGCGGGGCACGAACACCGGGGAGCTGTTTTTT.

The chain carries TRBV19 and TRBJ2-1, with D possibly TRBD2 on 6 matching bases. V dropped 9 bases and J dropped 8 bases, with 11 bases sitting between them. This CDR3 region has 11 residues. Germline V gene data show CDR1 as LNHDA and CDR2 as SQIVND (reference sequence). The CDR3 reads CASKTRDEQFF. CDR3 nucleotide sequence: TGTGCCAGCAAGACTAGAGATGAGCAGTTCTTC.

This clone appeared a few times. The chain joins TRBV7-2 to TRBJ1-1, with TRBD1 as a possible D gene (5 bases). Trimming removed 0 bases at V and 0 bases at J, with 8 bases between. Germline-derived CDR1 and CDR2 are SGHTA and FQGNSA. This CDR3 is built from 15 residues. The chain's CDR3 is CASSLAGGMNTEAFF. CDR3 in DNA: TGTGCCAGCAGCTTAGCCGGGGGAATGAACACTGAAGCTTTCTTT.

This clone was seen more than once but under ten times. The CDR3 sequence: CASSMRTPGGDEQFF. As DNA, the CDR3 is TGTGCCAGTAGTATGCGGACTCCCGGAGGAGATGAGCAGTTCTTC. The rearrangement links TRBV19 to TRBJ2-1; the D gene is possibly TRBD2 (5 bases). With 3 bases removed from V and 8 bases from J, the gap between germline ends came to 17 bases. This CDR3 has 15 residues. Germline V gives CDR1 LNHDA, CDR2 SQIVND (reference sequence).

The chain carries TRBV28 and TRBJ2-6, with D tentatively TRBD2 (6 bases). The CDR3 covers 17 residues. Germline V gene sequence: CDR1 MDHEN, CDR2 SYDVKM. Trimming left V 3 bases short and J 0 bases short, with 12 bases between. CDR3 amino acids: CASSFSGMSSGANVLTF. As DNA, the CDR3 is TGTGCCAGCAGTTTTAGCGGAATGAGCTCTGGGGCCAACGTCCTGACTTTC.

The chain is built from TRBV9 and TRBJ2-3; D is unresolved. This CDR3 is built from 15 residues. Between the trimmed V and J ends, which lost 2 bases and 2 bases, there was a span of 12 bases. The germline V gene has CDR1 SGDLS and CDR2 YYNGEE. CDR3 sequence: CASSVNSISTDTQYF. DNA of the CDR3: TGTGCCAGCAGCGTTAACAGCATTTCCACAGATACGCAGTATTTT. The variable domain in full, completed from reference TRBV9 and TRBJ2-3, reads DSGVTQTPKHLITATGQRVTLRCSPRSGDLSVYWYQQSLDQGLQFLIQYYNGEERAKGNILERFSAQQFPDLHSELNLSSLELGDSALYFCASSVNSISTDTQYFGPGTRLTVL.

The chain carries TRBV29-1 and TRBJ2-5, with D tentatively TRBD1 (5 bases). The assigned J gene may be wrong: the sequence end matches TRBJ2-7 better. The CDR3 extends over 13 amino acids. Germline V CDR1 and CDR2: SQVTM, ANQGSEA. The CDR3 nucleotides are TGCAGCGTTCGGACACCCAACAGCTACGAGCAGTACTTC. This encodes CSVRTPNSYEQYF.

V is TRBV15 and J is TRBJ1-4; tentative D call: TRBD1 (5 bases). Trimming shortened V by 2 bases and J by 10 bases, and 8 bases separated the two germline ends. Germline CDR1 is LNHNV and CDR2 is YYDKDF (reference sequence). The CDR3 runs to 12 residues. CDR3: CATSRRGGKLFF. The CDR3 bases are TGTGCCACCAGCAGAAGGGGAGGAAAACTGTTTTTT.

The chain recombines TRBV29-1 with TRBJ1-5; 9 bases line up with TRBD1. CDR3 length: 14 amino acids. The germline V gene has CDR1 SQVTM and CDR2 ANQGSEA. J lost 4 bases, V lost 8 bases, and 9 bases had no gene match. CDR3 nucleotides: TGCAGCATAATCCCCGGGACAGGGAATCAGCCCCAGCATTTT. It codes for CSIIPGTGNQPQHF. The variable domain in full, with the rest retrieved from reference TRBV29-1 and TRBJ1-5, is SAVISQKPSRDICQRGTSLTIQCQVDSQVTMMFWYRQQPGQSLTLIATANQGSEATYESGFVIDKFPISRPNLTFSTLTVSNMSPEDSSIYLCSIIPGTGNQPQHFGDGTRLSIL.

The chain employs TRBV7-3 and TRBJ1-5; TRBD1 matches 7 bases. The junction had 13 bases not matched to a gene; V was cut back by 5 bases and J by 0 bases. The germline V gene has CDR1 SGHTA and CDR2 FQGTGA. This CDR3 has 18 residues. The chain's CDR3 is CASSQDREWVYSNQPQHF. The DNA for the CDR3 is TGTGCCAGCAGCCAAGACAGGGAGTGGGTCTATAGCAATCAGCCCCAGCATTTT.

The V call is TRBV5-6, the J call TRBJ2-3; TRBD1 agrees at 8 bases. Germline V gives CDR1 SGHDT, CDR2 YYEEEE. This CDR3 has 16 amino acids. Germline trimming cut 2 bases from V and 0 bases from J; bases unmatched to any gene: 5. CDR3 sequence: CASSFVWTGSTDTQYF. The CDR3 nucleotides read TGTGCCAGCAGCTTTGTGTGGACAGGGAGCACAGATACGCAGTATTTT.

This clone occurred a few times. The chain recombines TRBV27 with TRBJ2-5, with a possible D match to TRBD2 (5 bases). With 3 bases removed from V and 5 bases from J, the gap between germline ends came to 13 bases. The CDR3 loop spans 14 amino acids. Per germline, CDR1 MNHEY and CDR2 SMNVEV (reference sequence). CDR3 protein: CASSFQRAGETQYF. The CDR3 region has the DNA TGTGCCAGCAGTTTTCAGAGGGCTGGGGAGACCCAGTACTTC.

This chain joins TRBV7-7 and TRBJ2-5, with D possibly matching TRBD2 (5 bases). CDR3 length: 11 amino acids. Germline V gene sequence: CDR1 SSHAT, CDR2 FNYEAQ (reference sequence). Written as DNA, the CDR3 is TGTGCTCTTGAGGGATCGGAGACCCAGTACTTC. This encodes CALEGSETQYF.

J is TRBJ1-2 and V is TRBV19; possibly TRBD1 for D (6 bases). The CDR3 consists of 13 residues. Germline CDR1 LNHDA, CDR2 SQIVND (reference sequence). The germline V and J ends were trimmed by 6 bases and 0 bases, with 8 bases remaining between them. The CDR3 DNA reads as TGTGCCAGTAGCAGACAGGCTAACTATGGCTACACCTTC. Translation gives CASSRQANYGYTF.

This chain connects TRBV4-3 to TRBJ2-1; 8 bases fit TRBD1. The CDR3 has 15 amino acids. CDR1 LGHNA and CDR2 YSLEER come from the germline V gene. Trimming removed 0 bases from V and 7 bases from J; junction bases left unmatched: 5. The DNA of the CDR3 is TGCGCCAGCAGCCAAGACAGGGGGCGGTATAATGAGCAGTTCTTC. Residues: CASSQDRGRYNEQFF.

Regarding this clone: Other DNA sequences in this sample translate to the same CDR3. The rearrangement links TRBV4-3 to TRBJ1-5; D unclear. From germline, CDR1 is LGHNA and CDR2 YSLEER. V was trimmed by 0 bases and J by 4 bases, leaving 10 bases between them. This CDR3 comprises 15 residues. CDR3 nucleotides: TGCGCCAGCAGCCAAGATCGGGTAGGTAATCAGCCCCAGCATTTT. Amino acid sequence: CASSQDRVGNQPQHF.

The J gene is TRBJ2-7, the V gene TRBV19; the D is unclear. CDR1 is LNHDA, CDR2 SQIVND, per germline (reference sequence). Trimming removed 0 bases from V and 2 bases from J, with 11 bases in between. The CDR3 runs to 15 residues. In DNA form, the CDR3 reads TGTGCCAGTAGTATAGATCCCTCCCGGGCCTACGAGCAGTACTTC. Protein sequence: CASSIDPSRAYEQYF.

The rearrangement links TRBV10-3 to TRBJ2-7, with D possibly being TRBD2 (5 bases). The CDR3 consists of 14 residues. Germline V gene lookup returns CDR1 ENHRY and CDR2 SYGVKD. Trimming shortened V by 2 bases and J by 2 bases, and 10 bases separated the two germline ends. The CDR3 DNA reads TGTGCCATCAGTGAGCCGGGGAGAACCTACGAGCAGTACTTC. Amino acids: CAISEPGRTYEQYF.